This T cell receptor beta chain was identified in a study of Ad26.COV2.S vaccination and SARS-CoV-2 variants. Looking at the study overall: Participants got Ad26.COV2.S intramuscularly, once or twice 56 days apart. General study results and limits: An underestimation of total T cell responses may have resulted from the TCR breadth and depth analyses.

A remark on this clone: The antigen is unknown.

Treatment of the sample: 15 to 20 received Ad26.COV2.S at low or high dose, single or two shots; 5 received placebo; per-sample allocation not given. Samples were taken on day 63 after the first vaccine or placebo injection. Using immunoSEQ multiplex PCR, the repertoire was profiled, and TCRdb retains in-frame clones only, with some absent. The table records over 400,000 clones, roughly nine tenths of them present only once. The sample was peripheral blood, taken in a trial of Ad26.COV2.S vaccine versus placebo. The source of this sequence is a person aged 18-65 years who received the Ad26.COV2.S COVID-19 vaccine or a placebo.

This chain's CDR3 is CASSQIASSYEQYF. CDR3 nucleotides: TGCGCCAGCAGCCAAATTGCCAGCTCCTACGAGCAGTACTTC. The rearrangement links TRBV5-1 to TRBJ2-7, with D hard to call. Trimming stripped 4 bases from V and 0 bases from J, with 11 bases between. The V gene's germline CDR1 is SGHRS and CDR2 YFSETQ. The CDR3 is 14 residues long.